The 22 T cell receptor beta chains below come from one sample, sequenced in a study of somatic reversion in DOCK8 deficiency (dated by TCRdb to the early 2020s). Receptor amplification or capture employed multiplex PCR. The listed sequencing device is Illumina MiSeq. Using EuroClonality-NGS primers, the TRB libraries were generated through a one-step amplicon PCR run on roughly 0.1 ug genomic DNA. Using fastp at Q25 and MiXCR, TCRdb reprocessed the public reads and kept productive beta chains. Under each unique CDR3 protein, matching rows form one entry showing the most common genes and DNA. The sample table records 400 to 550 distinct CDR3 sequences; approximately 28% of these occur just once. The ten largest make up 60% to 80% of the sample. Sample: blood. The cell subset or site tag for this specimen amounts to: DOCK8-deficient patient with somatic reversion. Receptor source: a human donor with DOCK8 deficiency.

This clonotype counts as medium-sized. In DNA form, the CDR3 reads TGCAGTGCCTACCTTGACAGCCTTGGTTCCTATAATTCACCCCTCCACTTT. It encodes CSAYLDSLGSYNSPLHF. The gene calls are TRBV20-1 and TRBJ1-6, with D perhaps matching TRBD1 (5 bases). This CDR3 has 17 amino acids. CDR1 DFQATT and CDR2 SNEGSKA come from the germline V gene (reference sequence). Deletions cut 6 bases from V and 1 base from J, with 19 bases between.

Relative to its sample, this clonotype is medium-sized. The V gene is TRBV28, the J gene TRBJ1-2; maybe TRBD1 (6 bases). Trimming left V 3 bases short and J 5 bases short, with 10 bases between. The length of the CDR3 is 13 residues. Germline V gene lookup returns CDR1 MDHEN and CDR2 SYDVKM. The CDR3 loop reads CASSLDRGYGYTF. The CDR3, as DNA: TGTGCCAGCAGTTTGGACAGAGGGTATGGCTACACCTTC.

With respect to this clonotype: A much larger clone differs by one base, so this may be a read error. In DNA, the CDR3 is TGTGCCAGCAGTTACCCTGCAGAGGTGATCTATGGCTACACCTTC. Protein product: CASSYPAEVIYGYTF. V usage is TRBV6-2 or TRBV6-3 and J usage is TRBJ1-2; D call uncertain. CDR1 and CDR2 from the germline V gene are MNHEY and SVGEGT. The CDR3 loop spans 15 amino acids. V gave up 2 bases and J gave up 4 bases, with 14 bases separating them.

In its sample, this clonotype is large (0.1 to 1%). This chain joins TRBV20-1 and TRBJ2-1; either TRBD1 or TRBD2 may fit D (6 bases each). The V end was cut by 5 bases, the J end by 3 bases, with 14 bases between. CDR3 size: 14 residues. Germline assignment: CDR1 DFQATT and CDR2 SNEGSKA (reference sequence). The CDR3, as DNA: TGCAGTGCTGCCCCGGGGGCCCGCTACAATGAGCAGTTCTTC. This codes for CSAAPGARYNEQFF.

The genes are TRBV7-3 and TRBJ2-2; tentative D call: TRBD2 (6 bases). Trimming took 5 bases from V and 5 from J, leaving 18 bases between them. This CDR3 comprises 16 residues. Germline values: CDR1 SGHTA, CDR2 FQGTGA. CDR3 in DNA: TGTGCCAGCAGCCGACTAGTCGTGTCCCAGACCGGGGAGCTGTTTTTT. This codes for CASSRLVVSQTGELFF.

This clonotype is labeled medium-sized. CDR3 in DNA: TGTGCCAGCAGCTTAGTGGAGGGGGCAGCTAACTATGGCTACACCTTC. Translated, it gives CASSLVEGAANYGYTF. The chain has TRBV7-9 and TRBJ1-2, with 7 bases that match TRBD1. Germline trimming cut 1 base from V and 0 bases from J; bases unmatched to any gene: 5. CDR1 is SEHNR and CDR2 is FQNEAQ in the germline V gene (reference sequence). This CDR3 is built from 16 residues.

This clonotype was counted ten times or more. V usage is TRBV7-9 and J usage is TRBJ2-1; 7 positions match TRBD2. CDR1 and CDR2 (germline): SEHNR, FQNEAQ (reference sequence). The CDR3 totals 15 residues. The junction had 9 bases not matched to a gene; V was cut back by 3 bases and J by 7 bases. CDR3 protein: CASSLVGLLENEQFF. Here the CDR3 DNA reads TGTGCCAGCAGCTTGGTGGGACTATTAGAAAATGAGCAGTTCTTC.

This clonotype was seen only a few times. This is likely an artifact of a read error, given a far larger clone one base away. The V and J genes are TRBV30 and TRBJ1-6; TRBD1 agrees at 8 bases. The J call may not be correct, given that the DNA end is closer to TRBJ1-1. The CDR3 runs to 14 residues. Germline V gene lookup returns CDR1 GTSNPN and CDR2 SVGIG (reference sequence). CDR3 amino acids: CAWNLQGESAEAFF. CDR3 nucleotides: TGTGCCTGGAATTTACAGGGGGAAAGCGCTGAAGCTTTCTTT.

With regard to this clonotype: A far larger clone is off by one base, so a read error is likely. The V call is TRBV12-3 or TRBV12-4, the J call TRBJ1-6; 9 nucleotides match TRBD1. The DNA end is more similar to TRBJ1-1, so the J call may be wrong. The CDR3 runs 16 residues. CDR3 sequence (DNA): TGTGCCAGCAGATTCGGGACAGGGTTATCTCAGGCTGAAGCTTTCTTT. Its protein product is CASRFGTGLSQAEAFF.

This clonotype rates as large. This sequence joins TRBV19 and TRBJ1-1; D not certain. The germline V gene has CDR1 LNHDA and CDR2 SQIVND (reference sequence). This CDR3 has 14 residues. Trimming cost V 3 bases and J 5 bases, with 13 bases left between them. CDR3: CASSMVGRRTEAFF. CDR3 nucleotide sequence: TGTGCCAGTAGTATGGTAGGGCGCAGGACTGAAGCTTTCTTT.

In its sample, this clonotype is medium-sized (0.01 to 0.1%). The V gene is TRBV28, the J gene TRBJ1-3, with TRBD1 identical over 8 bases. The CDR3 covers 15 residues. Germline lookup yields CDR1 MDHEN and CDR2 SYDVKM. J gave up 4 bases and V 3 bases, and 5 bases lay outside the gene matches. DNA of the CDR3: TGTGCCAGCAGTTTCCCCGGACAGGGAGGAAACACCATATATTTT. Translating gives CASSFPGQGGNTIYF.

The chain carries TRBV4-3 and TRBJ1-2; no definite D call. This CDR3 is 15 amino acids long. Germline lookup yields CDR1 LGHNA and CDR2 YSLEER. V lost 0 bases and J lost 8, with 16 bases in between. Written as DNA, the CDR3 is TGCGCCAGCAGCCAAGAGAGCGTGCTCACCGGGGGCTACACCTTC. Translation: CASSQESVLTGGYTF.

Sample share makes this clonotype medium-sized. The chain carries TRBV5-1 and TRBJ1-5; 7 bases line up with TRBD1. This CDR3 has 15 amino acids. Germline trimming cut 0 bases from V and 4 bases from J; bases unmatched to any gene: 4. CDR1 SGHRS and CDR2 YFSETQ come from the germline V gene. CDR3 sequence reads: CASSLGRGVNQPQHF. The DNA of the CDR3 is TGCGCCAGCAGCTTGGGCAGGGGGGTGAATCAGCCCCAGCATTTT.

This clonotype was seen a few times. The chain recombines TRBV6-1 with TRBJ2-7; TRBD1 agrees at 9 bases. V was clipped by 6 bases and J by 7 bases; unmatched bases: 7. The CDR3 covers 13 residues. Germline loops: CDR1 MNHNS, CDR2 SASEGT. CDR3 sequence (DNA): TGTGCCAGCAGCCTGGGACAGGGTGGAGAGCAGTACTTC. It codes for CASSLGQGGEQYF.

By frequency in the sample, this clonotype is large (0.1 to 1%). V usage is TRBV28 and J usage is TRBJ2-7; TRBD2 agrees at 9 bases. Germline V gene lookup returns CDR1 MDHEN and CDR2 SYDVKM. Trimming removed 5 bases from V and 0 bases from J; junction bases left unmatched: 5. This CDR3 is 15 amino acids long. The CDR3 bases are TGTGCCAGCAGTAGTCTAGCGGGGATCTCCTACGAGCAGTACTTC. Protein product: CASSSLAGISYEQYF. The full variable domain, in which reference TRBV28 and TRBJ2-7 provide the parts outside the CDR3, is DVKVTQSSRYLVKRTGEKVFLECVQDMDHENMFWYRQDPGLGLRLIYFSYDVKMKEKGDIPEGYSVSREKKERFSLILESASTNQTSMYLCASSSLAGISYEQYFGPGTRLTVT.

In its sample, this clonotype is large (0.1 to 1%). The chain joins TRBV7-2 to TRBJ1-4, with D possibly TRBD1 on 6 matching bases. V lost 1 base to trimming and J lost 2 bases, with 11 bases between them. There are 16 residues in the CDR3. Germline assignment: CDR1 SGHTA and CDR2 FQGNSA. DNA for the CDR3: TGTGCCAGCAGCTTAGTTAGGGGGGGTACTAATGAAAAACTGTTTTTT. Translated: CASSLVRGGTNEKLFF.

This clonotype counts as medium-sized (0.01 to 0.1%). This CDR3 reads CACQPGQGNNEQFF. CDR3 in DNA: TGTGCCTGCCAACCGGGACAGGGGAACAATGAGCAGTTCTTC. The J gene is TRBJ2-1, the V gene TRBV30; 10 bases align to TRBD1. The CDR3 covers 14 residues. Germline CDR1 reads GTSNPN; CDR2 reads SVGIG (reference sequence). V lost 6 bases, J lost 5 bases, and 7 bases stayed unmatched.

This clonotype has just a few counts. V is TRBV24-1 and J is TRBJ1-2; D is undetermined. Germline loops: CDR1 KGHDR, CDR2 SFDVKD. Trimming removed 6 bases at V and 1 base at J, with 8 bases between. The CDR3 covers 13 residues. For the CDR3, the DNA is TGTGCCACCAGTTACAGCGATAACTATGGCTACACCTTC. Encoded protein: CATSYSDNYGYTF.

This clonotype counts as hyperexpanded. V gene TRBV20-1 combines with J gene TRBJ1-1; D gene ambiguous. CDR3 length equals 13 residues. In germline, CDR1 is DFQATT, CDR2 SNEGSKA (reference sequence). Between the trimmed V and J ends, which lost 1 base and 1 base, there was a span of 7 bases. CDR3 coding DNA: TGCAGTGCTAGAGTGTACTCGAACACTGAAGCTTTCTTT. Translated, it gives CSARVYSNTEAFF.

This clonotype ranks as hyperexpanded (1% or more). The rearrangement joins TRBV30 to TRBJ1-6, with 8 bases fitting TRBD1. The J call could be wrong; TRBJ1-1 is a better fit for the DNA end. Per germline, CDR1 GTSNPN and CDR2 SVGIG (reference sequence). The CDR3 has 14 residues. As DNA, the CDR3 is TGTGCCTGGAATTTACAGGGGGGAAGCGCTGAAGCTTTCTTT. Residues: CAWNLQGGSAEAFF.

This clonotype is large in the sample. CDR3 DNA: TGTGCCAGTAGTAGGAGTTCGGGACAGTCCTATGGCTACACCTTC. It yields the protein CASSRSSGQSYGYTF. V and J are TRBV19 and TRBJ1-2; 7 nucleotides match TRBD1. Trimming cost V 4 bases and J 4 bases; bases outside gene matches: 9. Germline values: CDR1 LNHDA, CDR2 SQIVND (reference sequence). The CDR3 has 15 amino acids.

This clonotype is labeled medium-sized. The V call is TRBV7-9, the J call TRBJ2-7; D may be TRBD2 (5 bases). Trimming removed 1 base from V and 4 bases from J, with 11 bases in between. The CDR3 totals 14 residues. In germline, CDR1 is SEHNR, CDR2 FQNEAQ (reference sequence). The CDR3 DNA follows: TGTGCCAGCAGCTTAGATGGCCCGGGATACGAGCAGTACTTC. This sequence encodes CASSLDGPGYEQYF.